This TCR beta chain was sequenced for a study of T-cell memory formation after mild COVID-19. This clonotype was detected ten times or more. Its specificity is unknown. One entry per CDR3 protein, called by TCRdb with MiXCR from the 5' RACE reads. The sample records tens of thousands of distinct CDR3 sequences, about an eighth being singletons. Trimming removed 6 bases from V and 5 bases from J, with 8 bases in between. CDR1 and CDR2 (germline): SEHNR, FQNEAQ (reference sequence). This CDR3 comprises 12 residues. Regarding the study as a whole: From day 15 to 85, contracting clones were balanced between CD4 and CD8, whereas later expanders leaned toward CD4+. A subset of responding clones appeared in pre-infection memory, suggesting cross-reactive memory joined.

V and J are TRBV7-9 and TRBJ2-4; D gene ambiguous. Sequencing was performed on PBMCs or a T cell subset sorted from them (not recorded which). This TCR came from an adult woman who had mild COVID-19 (a few samples of this study predate the infection). Cell type and time point are not known. CDR3 sequence (DNA): TGTGCCAGCAGTGGCAGCCAAAACATTCAGTACTTC. Its protein product is CASSGSQNIQYF.